A single sample gave rise to the 5 T cell receptor beta chains below, sequenced in a study of CD8 T cells in ankylosing spondylitis. TCRdb used MiXCR to reprocess the 5' RACE reads, holding one entry per CDR3 protein. The sample yields under 250,000 distinct CDR3 sequences, approximately 8% seen once. The sequencing input was blood, either unsorted or a sorted T cell fraction (not recorded which). Receptors were obtained from a female donor with ankylosing spondylitis or in good health (not recorded which).

This clonotype has at least ten counts. The genes are TRBV20-1 and TRBJ2-1; D tentatively reads TRBD1 or TRBD2 (5 bases each). The CDR3 runs 12 residues. Trimming cost V 6 bases and J 7 bases, with 13 bases left between them. CDR1 DFQATT and CDR2 SNEGSKA come from the germline V gene (reference sequence). The DNA for the CDR3 is TGCAGTGCAGGGGCCTGGGGGAATGAGCAGTTCTTC. Translating gives CSAGAWGNEQFF.

This clonotype was seen at least ten times. The chain has TRBV9 and TRBJ1-3, with a possible D match to TRBD1 (5 bases). This CDR3 is built from 15 residues. V was pared by 3 bases and J by 6 bases, with 16 bases between. The V gene's germline CDR1 is SGDLS and CDR2 YYNGEE. The chain's CDR3 is CASSADSMGKNTIYF. For the CDR3, the DNA is TGTGCCAGCAGCGCCGACAGCATGGGGAAAAACACCATATATTTT.

The sample holds many counts of this clonotype. This sequence joins TRBV6-2 or TRBV6-3 and TRBJ2-1; 12 nucleotides align to TRBD2. Losses at the gene ends were 6 bases for V and 15 bases for J; bases not matched to a gene: 12. CDR3 length equals 14 residues. Germline V gene sequence: CDR1 MNHEY, CDR2 SVGEGT. The CDR3 is CASRAPSGRASPFF. Here the CDR3 DNA reads TGTGCCAGCAGAGCCCCTAGCGGGAGGGCATCTCCGTTCTTC.

This clonotype appeared many times. V is TRBV29-1 and J is TRBJ2-5; D not resolved. Germline CDR1 SQVTM, CDR2 ANQGSEA. CDR3 length: 14 residues. V was shortened by 2 bases and J by 5 bases, with 15 bases between the two germline ends. The CDR3 is CSVELSVKWETQYF. As DNA, the CDR3 is TGCAGCGTTGAATTGTCGGTGAAGTGGGAGACCCAGTACTTC.

A note on this clonotype: A single base separates this from a much larger clone, so it may be a read error. The chain is built from TRBV20-1 and TRBJ2-3, with 15 positions matching TRBD2. The CDR3 loop spans 16 amino acids. Germline V lookup: CDR1 DFQATT, CDR2 SNEGSKA (reference sequence). CDR3: CCARGLAGGPPDTQYF. CDR3 bases: TGCTGTGCTAGAGGACTAGCGGGAGGGCCTCCAGATACGCAGTATTTT.